This is a list of T cell receptor beta chains from one sample in a study of T cells in Graves' hyperthyroidism and ophthalmopathy. In TCRdb, the multiplex PCR reads were re-called with MiXCR into one record per CDR3 protein. Among hundreds of thousands of distinct CDR3 sequences listed, about 20% were seen once. Material for sequencing was blood. These receptors were obtained from a man aged 40-49 years with Graves' ophthalmopathy. The conserved cysteine and the conserved F or W are not part of the CDR3 here. Each record gives: V gene, J gene, CDR3 protein.

TRBV3-1	TRBJ2-3	ASSPLVGGDTQY
TRBV15	TRBJ1-2	ATAQGEGYT
TRBV5-1	TRBJ1-5	ASSPGQGGSGYGQPQH
TRBV11-3	TRBJ2-7	ASSFSLASAGPYEQY
TRBV7-9	TRBJ2-3	ASSPRRDRGYDTQY
TRBV28	TRBJ2-2	ASSQGSLDTGELF
TRBV7-8	TRBJ2-7	ASSEPGRAAQY
TRBV30	TRBJ2-5	AWSRGLAGAGETQY
TRBV13	TRBJ2-3	ASSLVMQPGTDTQY
TRBV29-1	TRBJ2-3	SVEVIAGERTDTQY
TRBV10-3	TRBJ1-2	AINPGGANYGYT
TRBV27	TRBJ1-6	ASGGWAGRRSPLH
TRBV7-3	TRBJ2-3	ASSYRVADTQY
TRBV11-2	TRBJ2-1	ASSSQGRTSGGRGSYNEQF
TRBV6-2/TRBV6-3	TRBJ2-1	ASSYSQGVYNEQF
TRBV24-1	TRBJ1-1	ATSRQGTEAF
TRBV28	TRBJ2-3	ASSSGGGVDTQY
TRBV30	TRBJ2-3	ARRLVPQY
TRBV30	TRBJ1-2	AWGTGRRGYT
TRBV24-1	TRBJ1-2	ATTGPARKEEWGYT
TRBV18	TRBJ2-5	ASSPGAGGTGETQY
TRBV7-9	TRBJ2-7	ASSLSGRGTEQY
TRBV7-2	TRBJ2-1	ASSLVLAGGTYNEQF
TRBV19	TRBJ1-5	ASSRDREQPQH
TRBV5-1	TRBJ1-1	ASSLAAENTEAF
TRBV28	TRBJ1-3	ASSPGQGYGNTIY
TRBV2	TRBJ2-7	ASTLLIYEQY
TRBV27	TRBJ1-1	ASSLRFGQVAEAF
TRBV5-4	TRBJ2-7	ASSGGGGVPYEQY
TRBV28	TRBJ1-2	ASSFWAAGHPNYGYT
TRBV10-3	TRBJ2-5	AISETGARKETQY
TRBV20-1	TRBJ2-7	SASKQGDLLEQY
TRBV27	TRBJ2-7	ASSLTTRGEQY
TRBV12-3/TRBV12-4	TRBJ2-1	ASRVESWDEQF
TRBV28	TRBJ2-5	ASSLRDRVMTQY
TRBV2	TRBJ2-5	ASRVLGSGRVQKETQY
TRBV28	TRBJ1-1	ASSLGGLMNTEAF
TRBV28	TRBJ2-1	ASSVTRDTRPYNEQF
TRBV19	TRBJ1-5	ASSSPPGTGGGGNQPQH
TRBV24-1	TRBJ1-2	ATSDSGQTHGYT
TRBV6-2/TRBV6-3	TRBJ2-1	ASSLGLSGGNEQF
TRBV20-1	TRBJ2-7	SADRWASGSAEQY
TRBV2	TRBJ2-4	ASRGQLGENIQY
TRBV6-1	TRBJ1-5	ASSDPGRNQPQH
TRBV20-1	TRBJ2-3	SATRGFTYTDTQY
TRBV18	TRBJ1-2	ASSPASNYGYT
TRBV12-3/TRBV12-4	TRBJ1-2	ASSVGGGSYGYT
TRBV3-1	TRBJ2-5	ASSLSGRMEETQY
TRBV5-4	TRBJ2-7	ASFTTQGSYEQY
TRBV6-2/TRBV6-3	TRBJ1-1	ASREGQGFMNTEAF
TRBV7-3	TRBJ2-2	ASTSGPITGELF
TRBV12-3/TRBV12-4	TRBJ1-2	ASSLTRHGYGYT
TRBV12-3/TRBV12-4	TRBJ2-3	ASTSEGSTDTQY
TRBV3-1	TRBJ1-3	ASSRRAIGNTIY
TRBV24-1	TRBJ2-3	ATSDVGRADTQY
TRBV20-1	TRBJ2-4	SARPSLAKNIQY